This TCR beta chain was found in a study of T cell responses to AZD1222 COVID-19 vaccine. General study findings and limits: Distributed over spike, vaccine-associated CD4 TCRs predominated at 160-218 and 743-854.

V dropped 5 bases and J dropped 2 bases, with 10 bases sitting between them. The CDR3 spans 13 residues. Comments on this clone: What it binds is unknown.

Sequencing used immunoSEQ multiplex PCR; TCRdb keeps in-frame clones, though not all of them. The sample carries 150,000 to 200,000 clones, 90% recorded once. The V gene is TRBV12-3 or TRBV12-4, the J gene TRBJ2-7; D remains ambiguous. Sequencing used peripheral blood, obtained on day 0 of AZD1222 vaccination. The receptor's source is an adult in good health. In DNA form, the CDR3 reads TGTGCCAGCAGTCAAACAGAGGCCTACGAGCAGTACTTC. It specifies CASSQTEAYEQYF.